The 10 T cell receptor beta chains presented below share a single source sample, sequenced in a study of Graves' ophthalmopathy and Graves' hyperthyroidism. The authors amplified TCR beta CDR3 regions, and they did so from RNA transcripts for repertoire sequencing. RT-PCR was first run with HTBI primers, then multiplex PCR in a second round. From the multiplex PCR reads, TCRdb called clonotypes with MiXCR, one entry per CDR3 protein. The repertoire holds hundreds of thousands of distinct CDR3 sequences, about 38% seen once, with 3.3% in the top ten. The material sequenced was peripheral blood. The receptors here all came from an adult man with Graves' ophthalmopathy.

The chain combines TRBV7-9 with TRBJ1-3, with 11 bases that match TRBD1. V was pared by 5 bases and J by 1 base, with 7 bases of the junction left unmatched. Germline V gives CDR1 SEHNR, CDR2 FQNEAQ (reference sequence). CDR3 length: 17 amino acids. DNA of the CDR3: TGTGCCAGCAGCCATCACCGGGACAGGGGGTCTGGAAACACCATATATTTT. This codes for CASSHHRDRGSGNTIYF.

Comments on this clonotype: A single base separates this from a much larger clone, so it may be a read error. The chain is built from TRBV7-2 and TRBJ2-2, with D perhaps TRBD1 (6 bases). CDR1 and CDR2 (germline): SGHTA, FQGNSA. The V gene lost 5 bases and the J gene lost 1 base, with 14 bases spanning the gap. This CDR3 comprises 16 residues. The CDR3 spells CASSLFRGGNTGELFF. The CDR3 nucleotides read TGTGCCAGCAGCCTCTTTAGAGGGGGGAACACCGGGGAGCTGTTTTTT.

CDR3 protein: CASRGGGYEQYF. The CDR3 nucleotides read TGTGCCAGTCGCGGTGGGGGTTACGAGCAGTACTTC. The chain links TRBV10-3 to TRBJ2-7; D may match TRBD1 or TRBD2 (5 bases each). The germline gives CDR1 ENHRY, CDR2 SYGVKD. CDR3 length: 12 residues. V lost 10 bases and J 4 bases, leaving 14 bases between the germline ends.

Notes on this clonotype: Germline and junction disagree at one end, which may indicate a read error. This chain uses TRBV11-2 with TRBJ1-2, with 10 bases that match TRBD1. This CDR3 is 14 amino acids long. From germline, CDR1 is SGHAT and CDR2 FQNNGV. The CDR3 region is CASSQGTGVGGYTF. CDR3 in DNA: TGCGCCAGCAGCCAAGGGACAGGGGTGGGTGGCTACACCTTC.

A single count supports this clonotype. The CDR3 protein is CASRSGGTGGYEQYF. Written as DNA, the CDR3 is TGTGCCAGCCGCTCAGGGGGGACAGGGGGCTACGAGCAGTACTTC. The chain links TRBV9 to TRBJ2-7; 11 bases line up with TRBD1. Germline values: CDR1 SGDLS, CDR2 YYNGEE. Losses at the gene ends were 7 bases for V and 3 bases for J; bases not matched to a gene: 9. The CDR3 is 15 residues long.

This clonotype was observed many times. This chain joins TRBV12-3 or TRBV12-4 and TRBJ1-4; 8 nucleotides align to TRBD1. Trimming removed 6 bases from V and 8 bases from J; junction bases left unmatched: 8. This CDR3 region has 14 residues. CDR3 amino acids: CASRLGQGREKLFF. CDR3 sequence (DNA): TGTGCCAGCAGGCTAGGACAGGGTCGGGAAAAACTGTTTTTT.

The V and J genes are TRBV5-1 and TRBJ2-7; D is perhaps TRBD1 (5 bases). The J call may be mistaken, given a closer DNA end match to TRBJ2-1. This CDR3 contains 14 residues. CDR1 SGHRS and CDR2 YFSETQ come from the germline V gene. The CDR3 coding sequence is TGCGCCAGCAGCTTACAGGAATCCTACAATGAGCAGTTCTTC. This encodes CASSLQESYNEQFF.

There are many counts of this clonotype. V and J are TRBV7-8 and TRBJ1-2, with 9 bases fitting TRBD1. Germline-derived CDR1 and CDR2 are SGHVS and FQNEAQ. Unmatched junction bases numbered 7, after V lost 5 bases and J lost 3 bases. This CDR3 has 15 residues. The CDR3 spells CASSLGQGTDYGYTF. The CDR3, as DNA: TGTGCCAGCAGCCTAGGACAGGGGACTGACTATGGCTACACCTTC.

This clonotype has just one count. This chain's CDR3 is CASSIDRGGQETQYF. Here the CDR3 DNA reads TGTGCCAGTAGTATAGATCGGGGTGGACAAGAGACCCAGTACTTC. This chain links TRBV19 with TRBJ2-5; D may be TRBD2 (5 bases). The CDR3 runs 15 residues. V lost 0 bases, J lost 2 bases, and 10 bases lay in between. Germline lookup yields CDR1 LNHDA and CDR2 SQIVND (reference sequence).

This clonotype showed up just a few times. At one end, the junction sequence differs from germline, possibly due to a read error. The chain combines TRBV12-3 or TRBV12-4 with TRBJ1-1; 9 nucleotides align to TRBD1. This CDR3 is 13 amino acids long. For the CDR3, the DNA is TGTGCCAGCAGTTTAGTTCGGACAGGGGCGGAGGTCTTT. Amino acids: CASSLVRTGAEVF.